A selection of T cell receptor beta chains follows, all from one sample in a study of radiotherapy plus CTLA-4 blockade in lung cancer. Repertoires were generated with immunoSEQ multiplex PCR, while TCRdb's copy carries only in-frame clones and drops some. The sample carries some 48,000 clones, less than 90% recorded once. The source material was peripheral blood, sampled from a patient treated with radiotherapy plus ipilimumab. These receptors all come from a human donor with non-small cell lung cancer that progressed on radiotherapy plus ipilimumab. Some clones in this sample may be carry-over from other donors' samples. Each CDR3 is given with its conserved first and last residue. D genes are given only for firm matches. Some rows mark clone size as missing; the rest say once, few, many or name a class of expanded clone.

D | J | V | length | size | DNA | CDR3
TRBD2 | TRBJ2-1 | TRBV28 | 16 | . | TGTGCCAGCATCGCCGGGACTAGCGGGGGACCCCTAGAGCAGTTCTTC | CASIAGTSGGPLEQFF
TRBD1 | TRBJ1-2 | TRBV30 | 13 | . | TGTGCCTGGACAGGGGGGAGGAACTATGGCTACACCTTC | CAWTGGRNYGYTF
. | TRBJ2-5 | TRBV7-9 | 14 | . | TGTGCCAGCAGCTTAGCGGGGCCACAAGAGACCCAGTACTTC | CASSLAGPQETQYF
TRBD2 | TRBJ2-3 | TRBV4-2 | 17 | . | TGTGCCAGCAGCCAAGGCCCCGGGACTAGCGGGGGTGATACGCAGTATTTT | CASSQGPGTSGGDTQYF
TRBD1 | TRBJ2-5 | TRBV9 | 15 | . | TGTGCCAGCAGCTTCCAGGGGGCGGGTCAAGAGACCCAGTACTTC | CASSFQGAGQETQYF
. | TRBJ1-4 | TRBV9 | 15 | . | TGTGCCAGCAGCGCCTACCCTGCAACTAATGAAAAGCTGTTTTTT | CASSAYPATNEKLFF
. | TRBJ2-7 | TRBV6-5 | 13 | few | TGTGCCAGCAGTTTCTCAACAGGTTACGAGCAGTACTTC | CASSFSTGYEQYF
. | TRBJ1-2 | TRBV5-1 | 15 | . | TGCGCCAGCAGCTTGGGTCCGACTTTTAACTATGGCTACACCTTC | CASSLGPTFNYGYTF
TRBD2 | TRBJ2-7 | TRBV27 | 13 | once | TGTGCCAGCAGTTTATGGCTAGCGGGCGAGCAGTACTTC | CASSLWLAGEQYF
TRBD2 | TRBJ2-1 | TRBV19 | 14 | . | TGTGCCAGTCAACTAGCGACGTCCTACAATGAGCAGTTCTTC | CASQLATSYNEQFF
. | TRBJ2-4 | TRBV7-2 | 14 | . | TGTGCCAGCAGCCGGGTGAGGGAAACGGGCATTCAGTACTTC | CASSRVRETGIQYF
TRBD1 | TRBJ1-2 | TRBV18 | 14 | . | TGTGCCAGCTCACCTGGACAGGTGCCTTATGGCTACACCTTC | CASSPGQVPYGYTF
TRBD2 | TRBJ2-7 | TRBV5-1 | 14 | . | TGCGCCAGCAGCCCGATCCCTGGGGGGGACGAGCAGTACTTC | CASSPIPGGDEQYF
. | TRBJ1-2 | TRBV5-5 | 14 | . | TGTGCCAGCAGACTCGGGGGTCCGAACTATGGCTACACCTTC | CASRLGGPNYGYTF
. | TRBJ2-3 | TRBV9 | 15 | . | TGTGCCAGCAGCGTTTCGGGAGCGATCACAGATACGCAGTATTTT | CASSVSGAITDTQYF
TRBD1 | TRBJ1-2 | TRBV4-1 | 15 | . | TGCGCCAGCAGCCAAGATGGGACAGGGGGCTATGGCTACACCTTC | CASSQDGTGGYGYTF
. | TRBJ2-2 | TRBV5-1 | 16 | . | TGCGCCAGCAGCCCTCTTGCGGGGCAGAACACCGGGGAGCTGTTTTTT | CASSPLAGQNTGELFF
. | TRBJ1-3 | TRBV27 | 16 | . | TGTGCCAGCAGTTGGGGCAGCCCCTACTCTGGAAACACCATATATTTT | CASSWGSPYSGNTIYF
. | TRBJ1-1 | TRBV14 | 15 | . | TGTGCCAGCAGCCAAGTCGCTTCAGTAAACACTGAAGCTTTCTTT | CASSQVASVNTEAFF
. | TRBJ1-6 | TRBV11-2 | 15 | . | TGTGCCAGCAGCTTAGCCGGAGGGTCTGGCTCACCCCTCCACTTT | CASSLAGGSGSPLHF
. | TRBJ2-7 | TRBV7-8 | 12 | . | TGTGCCAGCAGCTTATCTGCGTACGAGCAGTACTTC | CASSLSAYEQYF
TRBD1 | TRBJ1-1 | TRBV6-6 | 16 | few | TGTGCCAGCAGTTACCCACGGACAGGAGGAGAAACTGAAGCTTTCTTT | CASSYPRTGGETEAFF
. | TRBJ1-2 | TRBV7-8 | 14 | . | TGTGCCAGCAGCTTCGACGACAGAACGTATGGCTACACCTTC | CASSFDDRTYGYTF
. | TRBJ1-3 | TRBV7-2 | 14 | once | TGTGCCAGCAGCACCCGCGGCCTGGGAAACACCATATATTTT | CASSTRGLGNTIYF